Described below is a single T cell receptor beta chain sequence and its context. The data stem from a study of blood T cell repertoires in COVID-19. Sequencing was performed with immunoSEQ multiplex PCR; in TCRdb, only in-frame clones are kept and a portion is missing. The sample carries 65,000 to 90,000 clones, 75% to 85% recorded once. The ends were cut back, 3 bases at V and 0 bases at J, with 18 bases in the middle. This CDR3 has 18 amino acids. Germline V CDR1 and CDR2: LNHDA, SQIVND (reference sequence). This chain uses TRBV19 with TRBJ1-5, with D maybe TRBD1 (6 bases). The TCR was taken from a woman aged 80 or older with acute or convalescent COVID-19. The sequenced material came from peripheral blood. In DNA form, the CDR3 reads TGTGCCAGTAGTATTTCGAGGGGGAGGGAATATAGCAATCAGCCCCAGCATTTT. It encodes CASSISRGREYSNQPQHF. Supplemented by reference TRBV19 and TRBJ1-5, the full variable domain reads DGGITQSPKYLFRKEGQNVTLSCEQNLNHDAMYWYRQDPGQGLRLIYYSQIVNDFQKGDIAEGYSVSREKKESFPLTVTSAQKNPTAFYLCASSISRGREYSNQPQHFGDGTRLSIL.